This T cell receptor beta chain was profiled in a study of graft-versus-host responses after intestinal transplantation. In the case of this clone: Its cognate antigen is unknown.

After removal of 2 bases from V and 9 bases from J, the junction contained 9 bases not matched to a gene. The CDR3 totals 15 residues. From germline, CDR1 is MDHEN and CDR2 SYDVKM. Produced via immunoSEQ multiplex PCR; TCRdb's table is partial and in-frame only. The data contain tens of thousands of clones, 85% to 95% of them seen just once; the ten biggest clones take up around 0.18%. The rearrangement joins TRBV28 to TRBJ2-7; 11 bases line up with TRBD2. The sequence was collected from a human donor who was the organ donor for an intestinal transplant. The input for sequencing was unstimulated CD4+ T cells sorted from spleen or lymph node cells, taken before transplant. The DNA for the CDR3 is TGTGCCAGCAGTTTAAGATTGGCTAGCGGGGGGTGGCAGTACTTC. Its protein is CASSLRLASGGWQYF. Full variable domain (missing parts from reference TRBV28 and TRBJ2-7): DVKVTQSSRYLVKRTGEKVFLECVQDMDHENMFWYRQDPGLGLRLIYFSYDVKMKEKGDIPEGYSVSREKKERFSLILESASTNQTSMYLCASSLRLASGGWQYFGPGTRLTVT.